Below, 12 T cell receptor beta chains from the same sample are listed, as sequenced in a study of T cell responses to AZD1222 COVID-19 vaccine. Some clones are missing from TCRdb's copy, which holds only in-frame ones; the method was immunoSEQ multiplex PCR. The sample has over 95,000 clones, 80% to 95% seen once. Specimen: peripheral blood, collected 28 days after the second AZD1222 dose. The receptors were gathered from an adult who received the AZD1222 COVID-19 vaccine.

CDR3 bases: TGTGCCAGCTCCGGGAATTCACCCCTCCACTTT. Amino acids: CASSGNSPLHF. This chain uses TRBV3-1 (or the pseudogene TRBV3-2) with TRBJ1-6; no clear D. Germline CDR1 LGHDT, CDR2 YNNKEL (reference sequence). The V end was cut by 8 bases, the J end by 7 bases, with 6 bases between. CDR3 size: 11 residues.

The CDR3 spells CASSQDSTNYEQYF. As DNA, the CDR3 is TGCGCCAGCAGCCAAGACTCCACTAACTACGAGCAGTACTTC. V usage is TRBV4-1 and J usage is TRBJ2-7; D uncertain. CDR1 and CDR2 from the germline V gene are MGHRA and YSYEKL. Trimming took 0 bases from V and 3 from J, leaving 9 bases between them. The CDR3 covers 14 residues.

The sample holds one count of this clone. The chain uses TRBV29-1 and TRBJ2-1; maybe TRBD2 (7 bases). The CDR3 covers 14 residues. Germline V CDR1 and CDR2: SQVTM, ANQGSEA. Trimming stripped 3 bases from V and 7 bases from J, with 16 bases between. CDR3 DNA: TGCAGCGTTGAGGTCGGGGGGCAGTCAAATGAGCAGTTCTTC. This codes for CSVEVGGQSNEQFF.

The rearrangement joins TRBV28 to TRBJ1-1; 10 positions match TRBD1. The CDR3 extends over 16 amino acids. V trimming: 2 bases; J trimming: 5 bases; junction bases outside the gene matches: 8. From germline, CDR1 is MDHEN and CDR2 SYDVKM. The CDR3: CASSLQFGTGETEAFF. The DNA for the CDR3 is TGTGCCAGCAGTTTACAATTCGGGACAGGGGAGACTGAAGCTTTCTTT.

V gene TRBV5-1 combines with J gene TRBJ2-4, with D unresolved. The germline gives CDR1 SGHRS, CDR2 YFSETQ. V was shortened by 0 bases and J by 7 bases, with 14 bases between the two germline ends. The CDR3 is 15 amino acids. The CDR3 loop reads CASSLGSSVSNIQYF. For the CDR3, the DNA is TGCGCCAGCAGCTTGGGTTCCTCTGTCTCGAACATTCAGTACTTC. The full variable domain, its missing parts supplied by reference TRBV5-1 and TRBJ2-4, is KAGVTQTPRYLIKTRGQQVTLSCSPISGHRSVSWYQQTPGQGLQFLFEYFSETQRNKGNFPGRFSGRQFSNSRSEMNVSTLELGDSALYLCASSLGSSVSNIQYFGAGTRLSVL.

This clone showed up just a few times. The rearrangement links TRBV5-1 to TRBJ1-4; a possible D gene is TRBD1 (5 bases). The V gene lost 1 base and the J gene lost 3 bases, with 13 bases spanning the gap. This CDR3 has 16 amino acids. Germline CDR1 SGHRS, CDR2 YFSETQ. In nucleotides, the CDR3 is TGCGCCAGCAGCTTGAGGGACCCAGGGTCTAATGAAAAACTGTTTTTT. Translation: CASSLRDPGSNEKLFF.

The chain combines TRBV6-4 with TRBJ2-6; perhaps TRBD2 as D (6 bases). V was trimmed by 4 bases and J by 0 bases, leaving 13 bases between them. CDR1 and CDR2 (germline): MRHNA, SNTAGT. This CDR3 has 17 residues. DNA for the CDR3: TGTGCCAGCAGTGCCGGGGCGGACTACTCTGGGGCCAACGTCCTGACTTTC. Its translation: CASSAGADYSGANVLTF.

This chain links TRBV7-9 with TRBJ2-3; D gene ambiguous. This CDR3 has 11 amino acids. V lost 5 bases and J lost 2, with 2 bases in between. The germline gives CDR1 SEHNR, CDR2 FQNEAQ (reference sequence). In DNA, the CDR3 is TGTGCCAGCAGCGACACAGATACGCAGTATTTT. Its protein product is CASSDTDTQYF.

Here the CDR3 DNA reads TGCGCCAGCAGTGTAGGGAGGGACACTGAAGCTTTCTTT. This encodes CASSVGRDTEAFF. The chain uses TRBV10-2 and TRBJ1-1; D gene ambiguous. Germline CDR1 reads WSHSY; CDR2 reads SAAADI. CDR3 length equals 13 residues. Trimming removed 4 bases at V and 3 bases at J, with 9 bases between.

The gene calls are TRBV2 and TRBJ1-3, with D uncertain. Germline V CDR1 and CDR2: SNHLY, FYNNEI. The CDR3 totals 13 residues. V shed 3 bases and J shed 2 bases, with 5 bases lying between them. The CDR3 bases are TGTGCCAGCAGTGATTCTCCTGGAAACACCATATATTTT. Protein: CASSDSPGNTIYF.

The chain is built from TRBV6-6 and TRBJ2-7, with no clear D. The CDR3 totals 15 residues. CDR1 and CDR2 (germline): MNHNY, SVGAGI (reference sequence). Deletions cut 2 bases from V and 0 bases from J, with 11 bases between. The CDR3 is CASSYEQTVSYEQYF. CDR3 DNA sequence: TGTGCCAGCAGTTACGAACAGACGGTCTCCTACGAGCAGTACTTC.

The chain couples TRBV7-3 to TRBJ2-2, with D possibly matching TRBD2 (6 bases). Germline values: CDR1 SGHTA, CDR2 FQGTGA. The CDR3 has 16 residues. V was trimmed by 4 bases and J by 2 bases, leaving 14 bases between them. The CDR3 DNA sequence: TGTGCCAGCAGCTCCCGGGACTGGGGAAACACCGGGGAGCTGTTTTTT. Residues: CASSSRDWGNTGELFF.